These 11 T cell receptor beta chains were sequenced from one sample in a study of blood T cells in healthy people across ages. Next came a second PCR, run for about 6 to 12 cycles, which used a sample-barcoded 5' primer along with a J-beta primer mix. TCRdb called the 5' RACE reads again in MiXCR, with one record for every CDR3 protein. The sample contains hundreds of thousands of distinct CDR3 sequences, roughly a quarter of which appear only once. These data were also reused for a study on T cells of mothers and their children.

The source material was blood. All receptors derive from a boy between 2 and 10 years old in good health.

This clonotype came up a few times. CDR3 DNA sequence: TGCGCCAGCAGCTTCACGGGGACTAATGAAAAACTGTTTTTT. It encodes CASSFTGTNEKLFF. The chain joins TRBV5-1 to TRBJ1-4; D unclear. Trimming pared 2 bases from V and 2 bases from J, leaving 7 bases between. The CDR3 loop spans 14 amino acids. Looked up from germline, CDR1 is SGHRS and CDR2 is YFSETQ.

This clonotype has just a few counts. CDR3 sequence (DNA): TGTGCCAGCAGTGAAGATGGGACAGGCCAGTGGTCGGGATTAGGCTACACCTTC. Protein: CASSEDGTGQWSGLGYTF. The rearrangement joins TRBV6-1 to TRBJ1-2, with TRBD1 matching over 8 bases. Looked up from germline, CDR1 is MNHNS and CDR2 is SASEGT. The junction had 18 bases not matched to a gene; V was cut back by 1 base and J by 8 bases. The CDR3 consists of 18 residues.

This clonotype was recorded a few times. This rearrangement joins TRBV6-5 to TRBJ1-4; 8 bases line up with TRBD1. Trimming cost V 6 bases and J 8 bases; bases outside gene matches: 8. Looked up from germline, CDR1 is MNHEY and CDR2 is SVGAGI. CDR3 length equals 14 residues. The CDR3: CASRGGTGGEKLFF. DNA of the CDR3: TGTGCCAGCAGGGGAGGGACAGGTGGGGAAAAACTGTTTTTT.

V gene TRBV4-3 combines with J gene TRBJ2-3, with TRBD2 matching 8 bases. The germline V gene has CDR1 LGHNA and CDR2 YSLEER. The CDR3 totals 15 residues. The J segment lost 4 bases and the V segment lost 4 bases, leaving 7 bases of the junction unmatched. In DNA, the CDR3 is TGCGCCAGCAGCCCCGGCCTTAGCGGGGCAGATACGCAGTATTTT. Translating gives CASSPGLSGADTQYF.

This chain connects TRBV7-2 to TRBJ2-1; D could derive from TRBD1 or TRBD2 (5 bases each). Germline loops: CDR1 SGHTA, CDR2 FQGNSA. The ends were cut back, 3 bases at V and 8 bases at J, with 26 bases in the middle. This CDR3 region has 18 residues. In DNA, the CDR3 is TGTGCCAGCAGCTTGGACCCGTGGGACCAGGGTAGTAGTGATGAGCAGTTCTTC. Protein sequence: CASSLDPWDQGSSDEQFF.

The chain combines TRBV29-1 with TRBJ2-7; TRBD1 matches at 7 bases. This CDR3 has 16 residues. The germline V gene has CDR1 SQVTM and CDR2 ANQGSEA. Germline trimming cut 1 base from V and 2 bases from J; bases unmatched to any gene: 11. The CDR3 is CSVEVPQDRAPYEQYF. CDR3 DNA: TGCAGCGTTGAAGTCCCTCAAGACAGGGCGCCCTACGAGCAGTACTTC.

This clonotype was seen only a few times. The V and J genes are TRBV5-5 and TRBJ1-1; D not resolved. Germline values: CDR1 SGHKS, CDR2 YYEKEE (reference sequence). This CDR3 comprises 15 residues. Trimming pared 4 bases from V and 1 base from J, leaving 14 bases between. The CDR3: CASSPVGPANTEAFF. CDR3 nucleotides: TGTGCCAGCAGCCCAGTGGGTCCGGCGAACACTGAAGCTTTCTTT. The whole variable domain, filled in from reference TRBV5-5 and TRBJ1-1, reads DAGVTQSPTHLIKTRGQQVTLRCSPISGHKSVSWYQQVLGQGPQFIFQYYEKEERGRGNFPDRFSARQFPNYSSELNVNALLLGDSALYLCASSPVGPANTEAFFGQGTRLTVV.

Comments on this clonotype: A much larger clone differs by one base, so this may be a read error. The chain has TRBV5-5 and TRBJ2-5; D not certain. CDR1 and CDR2 (germline): SGHKS, YYEKEE (reference sequence). V was clipped by 0 bases and J by 3 bases, with 6 bases between them. The CDR3 runs to 13 residues. In nucleotides, the CDR3 is TGTGCCAGCAGCTTGGAACCTAAAGAGACCCAGTACTTC. Translation: CASSLEPKETQYF.

This clonotype was seen more than once but under ten times. V usage is TRBV7-6 and J usage is TRBJ2-3; D is possibly TRBD2 (5 bases). CDR3 size: 16 residues. Trimming left V 5 bases short and J 0 bases short, with 15 bases between. Germline V CDR1 and CDR2: SGHVS, FNYEAQ. Here the CDR3 DNA reads TGTGCCAGCAGCCAATCGGGATCCACTAGCACAGATACGCAGTATTTT. It is translated as CASSQSGSTSTDTQYF.

The sample holds a few counts of this clonotype. V and J are TRBV20-1 and TRBJ2-7; 9 bases are shared with TRBD2. Germline V CDR1 and CDR2: DFQATT, SNEGSKA (reference sequence). The V gene end was trimmed by 6 bases and the J gene end by 3 bases; junction bases not matched to a gene: 6. This CDR3 region has 13 residues. The CDR3 bases are TGCAGTGCGCAGGGACTAGCCCACTACGAGCAGTACTTC. Protein product: CSAQGLAHYEQYF.

V is TRBV6-5 and J is TRBJ1-1; D may be TRBD1 (5 bases). V dropped 3 bases and J dropped 8 bases, with 13 bases sitting between them. CDR1 MNHEY and CDR2 SVGAGI come from the germline V gene. CDR3 length equals 13 residues. In DNA form, the CDR3 reads TGTGCCAGCAGTTATGGGAGCGGGGGAGAAGCTTTCTTT. Translating gives CASSYGSGGEAFF.